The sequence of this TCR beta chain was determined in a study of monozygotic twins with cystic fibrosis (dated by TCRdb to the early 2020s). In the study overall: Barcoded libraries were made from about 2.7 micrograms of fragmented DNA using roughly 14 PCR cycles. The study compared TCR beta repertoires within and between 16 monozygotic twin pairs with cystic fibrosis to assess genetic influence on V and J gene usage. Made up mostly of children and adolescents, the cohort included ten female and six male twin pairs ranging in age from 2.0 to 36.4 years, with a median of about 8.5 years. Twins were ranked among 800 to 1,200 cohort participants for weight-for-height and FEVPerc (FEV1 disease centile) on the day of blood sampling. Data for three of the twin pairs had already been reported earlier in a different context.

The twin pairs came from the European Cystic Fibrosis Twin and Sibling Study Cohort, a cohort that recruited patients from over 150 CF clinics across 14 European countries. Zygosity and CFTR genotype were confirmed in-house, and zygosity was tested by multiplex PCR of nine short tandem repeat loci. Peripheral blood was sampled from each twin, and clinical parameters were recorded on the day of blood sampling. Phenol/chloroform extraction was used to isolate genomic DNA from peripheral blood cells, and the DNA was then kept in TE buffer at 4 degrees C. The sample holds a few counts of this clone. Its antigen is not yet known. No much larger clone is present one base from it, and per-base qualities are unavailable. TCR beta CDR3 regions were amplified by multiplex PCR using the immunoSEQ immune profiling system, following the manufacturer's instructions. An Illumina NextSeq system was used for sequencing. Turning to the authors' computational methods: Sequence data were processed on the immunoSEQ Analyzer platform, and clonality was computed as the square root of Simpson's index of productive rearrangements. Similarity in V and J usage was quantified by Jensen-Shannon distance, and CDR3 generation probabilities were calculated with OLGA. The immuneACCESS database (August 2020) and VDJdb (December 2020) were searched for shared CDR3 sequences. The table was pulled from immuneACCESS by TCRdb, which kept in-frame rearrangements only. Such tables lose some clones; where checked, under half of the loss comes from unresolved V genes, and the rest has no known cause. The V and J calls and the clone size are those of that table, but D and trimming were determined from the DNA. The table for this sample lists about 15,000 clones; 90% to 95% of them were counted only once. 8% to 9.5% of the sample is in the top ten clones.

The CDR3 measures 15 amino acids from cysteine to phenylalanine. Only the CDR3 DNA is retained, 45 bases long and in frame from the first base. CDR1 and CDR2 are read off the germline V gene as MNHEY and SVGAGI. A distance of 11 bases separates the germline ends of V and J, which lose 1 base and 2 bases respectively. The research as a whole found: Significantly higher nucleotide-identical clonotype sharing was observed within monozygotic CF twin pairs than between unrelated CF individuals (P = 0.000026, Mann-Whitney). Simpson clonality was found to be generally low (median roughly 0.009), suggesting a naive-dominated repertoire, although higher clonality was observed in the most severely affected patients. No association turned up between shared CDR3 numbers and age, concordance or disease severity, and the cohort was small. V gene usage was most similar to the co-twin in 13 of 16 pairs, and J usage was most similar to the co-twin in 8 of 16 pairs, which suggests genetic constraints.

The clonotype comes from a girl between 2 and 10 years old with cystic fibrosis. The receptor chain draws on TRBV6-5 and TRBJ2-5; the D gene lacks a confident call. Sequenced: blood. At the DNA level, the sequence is TGTGCCAGCAGTTACTTCGACCAGATTCAAGAGACCCAGTACTTC. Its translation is CASSYFDQIQETQYF.